The 10 T cell receptor beta chains presented below share a single source sample, sequenced in a study of T cell responses to AZD1222 COVID-19 vaccine. Sequenced by immunoSEQ multiplex PCR; TCRdb stores in-frame clones only, minus some. Of tens of thousands of clones in the sample, less than 90% were seen once. This material consisted of peripheral blood, taken on day 0 of AZD1222 vaccination. These receptors all stem from an adult in good health.

This chain links TRBV20-1 with TRBJ1-5; no clear D gene. Trimming took off 3 bases at V and 6 bases at J, with 6 bases between the two ends. CDR1 is DFQATT, CDR2 SNEGSKA, per germline (reference sequence). The CDR3 totals 11 residues. The DNA for the CDR3 is TGCAGTGCTAGTCTCGGTCAGCCCCAGCATTTT. Translating gives CSASLGQPQHF.

The rearrangement links TRBV3-1 (or the pseudogene TRBV3-2) to TRBJ1-3; D ambiguous. Trimming shortened V by 0 bases and J by 3 bases, and 9 bases separated the two germline ends. The CDR3 extends over 15 amino acids. Germline V gene data show CDR1 as LGHDT and CDR2 as YNNKEL (reference sequence). The CDR3: CASSQDLAGGNTIYF. For the CDR3, the DNA is TGTGCCAGCAGCCAAGATCTGGCCGGTGGAAACACCATATATTTT.

This clone is a singleton in its sample. As DNA, the CDR3 is TGTGCCAGCAGTTTAGGGGACAGGGGGGGGAGTCAGCCCCAGCATTTT. It encodes CASSLGDRGGSQPQHF. The chain employs TRBV28 and TRBJ1-5, with TRBD1 matching over 11 bases. The CDR3 length is 16 residues. The V gene end was trimmed by 2 bases and the J gene end by 6 bases; junction bases not matched to a gene: 6. CDR1 is MDHEN, CDR2 SYDVKM, per germline.

CDR3 sequence: CASSETTGTNTGELFF. CDR3 nucleotides: TGTGCCAGCAGCGAAACGACAGGGACGAACACCGGGGAGCTGTTTTTT. The chain employs TRBV25-1 and TRBJ2-2; TRBD1 agrees at 7 bases. Germline CDR1 MGHDK, CDR2 SYGVNS. V dropped 6 bases and J dropped 0; count of bases not matched to a gene: 7. The CDR3 covers 16 residues.

This chain uses TRBV7-2 with TRBJ2-7; weak D call: TRBD2 (5 bases). Germline lookup yields CDR1 SGHTA and CDR2 FQGNSA. The CDR3 runs to 12 residues. Trimming pared 1 base from V and 7 bases from J, leaving 8 bases between. CDR3: CASSLERGEQYF. CDR3 in DNA: TGTGCCAGCAGCTTAGAGCGCGGGGAGCAGTACTTC.

The chain has TRBV6-6 and TRBJ2-1, with TRBD2 matching 10 bases. This CDR3 has 15 amino acids. Germline CDR1 reads MNHNY; CDR2 reads SVGAGI (reference sequence). The V gene end was trimmed by 5 bases and the J gene end by 7 bases; junction bases not matched to a gene: 8. The CDR3 protein is CASSNLAGVSNEQFF. CDR3 sequence (DNA): TGTGCCAGCAGTAATCTAGCGGGAGTATCAAATGAGCAGTTCTTC.

The V call is TRBV5-1, the J call TRBJ2-1; 7 nucleotides line up with TRBD1. This CDR3 contains 14 residues. J lost 2 bases, V lost 7 bases, and 6 bases had no gene match. Germline CDR1 SGHRS, CDR2 YFSETQ. The CDR3 loop reads CASLSGQTYNEQFF. The CDR3 DNA is TGCGCCAGCCTGTCGGGACAGACCTACAATGAGCAGTTCTTC.

This clone was observed once. This chain connects TRBV6-2 or TRBV6-3 to TRBJ1-5; a possible D gene is TRBD1 (5 bases). The CDR3 is made up of 15 amino acids. Deletions cut 0 bases from V and 2 bases from J, with 8 bases between. The germline V gene has CDR1 MNHEY and CDR2 SVGEGT. CDR3 DNA sequence: TGTGCCAGCAGTTACTCAGGGGTTGGCAATCAGCCCCAGCATTTT. It yields the protein CASSYSGVGNQPQHF.

V and J are TRBV4-1 and TRBJ2-1, with TRBD2 matching 12 bases. Trimming removed 0 bases from V and 2 bases from J; junction bases left unmatched: 2. This CDR3 is built from 17 residues. Germline lookup yields CDR1 MGHRA and CDR2 YSYEKL. The CDR3 sequence is CASSQEASGRAYNEQFF. The CDR3, as DNA: TGCGCCAGCAGCCAAGAAGCTAGCGGGAGGGCCTACAATGAGCAGTTCTTC.

The V gene is TRBV7-9, the J gene TRBJ1-2; no definite D call. CDR1 SEHNR and CDR2 FQNEAQ come from the germline V gene (reference sequence). CDR3 size: 14 residues. Trimming took off 4 bases at V and 3 bases at J, with 12 bases between the two ends. In nucleotides, the CDR3 is TGTGCCAGCAGCTCTTTCCAGAGACACTATGGCTACACCTTC. It is translated as CASSSFQRHYGYTF.